The T cell receptor beta chain described here comes from a study of monozygotic twins with inflammatory bowel disease. CDR3 length: 15 residues. Germline values: CDR1 SGHRS, CDR2 YFSETQ. For every TCR library, roughly 3,600 ng of total RNA was used. No DNA is given; TCRdb re-called the 5' RACE reads and lists each CDR3 protein once. In total, the table holds under 200,000 distinct CDR3 sequences. The TCR sequence derives from a human donor with ulcerative colitis or Crohn's disease, or a healthy co-twin of an affected twin (not recorded which). V gene TRBV5-1 combines with J gene TRBJ1-6. The sample comprised blood. The CDR3 protein is CASSLALGVRSPLHF.